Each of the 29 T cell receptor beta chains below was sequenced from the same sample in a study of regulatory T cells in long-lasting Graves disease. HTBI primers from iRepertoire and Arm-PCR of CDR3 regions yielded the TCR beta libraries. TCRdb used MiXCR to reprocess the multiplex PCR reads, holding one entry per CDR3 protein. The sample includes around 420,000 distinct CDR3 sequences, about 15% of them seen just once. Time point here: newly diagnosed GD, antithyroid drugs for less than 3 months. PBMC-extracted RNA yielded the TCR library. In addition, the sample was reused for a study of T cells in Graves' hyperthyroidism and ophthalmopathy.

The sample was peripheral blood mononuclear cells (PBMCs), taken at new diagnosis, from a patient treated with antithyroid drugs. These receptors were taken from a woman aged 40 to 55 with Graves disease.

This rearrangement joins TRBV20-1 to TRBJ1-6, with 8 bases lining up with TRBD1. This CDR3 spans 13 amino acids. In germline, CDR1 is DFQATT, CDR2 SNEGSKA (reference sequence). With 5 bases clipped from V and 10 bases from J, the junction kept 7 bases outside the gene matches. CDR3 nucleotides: TGCAGTGCTTCGCCAGGGGGCGGATCACCCCTCCACTTT. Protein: CSASPGGGSPLHF.

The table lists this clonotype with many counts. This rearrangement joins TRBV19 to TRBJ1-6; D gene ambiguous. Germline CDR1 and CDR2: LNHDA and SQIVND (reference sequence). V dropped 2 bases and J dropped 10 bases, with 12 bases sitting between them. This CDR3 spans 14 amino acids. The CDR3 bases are TGTGCCAGTAGTATATCCAGAGAAGGGTCACCCCTCCACTTT. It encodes CASSISREGSPLHF. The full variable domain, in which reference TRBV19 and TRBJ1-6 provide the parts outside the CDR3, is DGGITQSPKYLFRKEGQNVTLSCEQNLNHDAMYWYRQDPGQGLRLIYYSQIVNDFQKGDIAEGYSVSREKKESFPLTVTSAQKNPTAFYLCASSISREGSPLHFGNGTRLTVT.

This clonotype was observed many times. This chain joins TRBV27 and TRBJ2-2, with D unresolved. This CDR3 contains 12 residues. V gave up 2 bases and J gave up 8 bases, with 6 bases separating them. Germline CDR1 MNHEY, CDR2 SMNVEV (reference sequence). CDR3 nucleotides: TGTGCCAGCAGTTTAGTGAGGGGGGAGCTGTTTTTT. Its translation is CASSLVRGELFF.

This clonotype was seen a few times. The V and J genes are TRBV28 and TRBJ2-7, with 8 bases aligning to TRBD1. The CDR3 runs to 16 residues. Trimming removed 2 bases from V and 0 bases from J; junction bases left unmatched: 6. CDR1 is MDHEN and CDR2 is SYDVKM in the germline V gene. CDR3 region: CASSLPGQVISYEQYF. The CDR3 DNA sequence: TGTGCCAGCAGTTTACCGGGACAGGTGATCTCCTACGAGCAGTACTTC.

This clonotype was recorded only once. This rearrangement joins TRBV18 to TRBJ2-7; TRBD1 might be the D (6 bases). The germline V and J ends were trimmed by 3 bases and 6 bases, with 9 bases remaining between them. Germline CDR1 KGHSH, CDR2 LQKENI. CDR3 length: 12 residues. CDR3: CASSPDSLEQYF. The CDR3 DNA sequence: TGTGCCAGCTCACCGGACAGTCTCGAGCAGTACTTC.

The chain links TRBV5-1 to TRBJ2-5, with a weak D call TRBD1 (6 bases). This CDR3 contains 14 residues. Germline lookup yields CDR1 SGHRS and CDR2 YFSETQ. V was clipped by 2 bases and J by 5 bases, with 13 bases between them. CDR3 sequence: CASSLQGPSETQYF. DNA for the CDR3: TGCGCCAGCAGCTTACAGGGTCCTTCGGAGACCCAGTACTTC.

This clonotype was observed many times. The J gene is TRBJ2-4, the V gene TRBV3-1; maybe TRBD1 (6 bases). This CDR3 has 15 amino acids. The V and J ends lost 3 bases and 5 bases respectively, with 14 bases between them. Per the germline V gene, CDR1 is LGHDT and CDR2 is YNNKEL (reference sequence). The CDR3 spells CASSHWSGGENIQYF. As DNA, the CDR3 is TGTGCCAGCAGCCACTGGTCTGGGGGCGAAAACATTCAGTACTTC.

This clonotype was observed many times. The CDR3 DNA sequence: TGTGCCAGCAGTTACTCGAGCTTATCTAGCGGGGGAGCAGATACGCAGTATTTT. It encodes CASSYSSLSSGGADTQYF. V gene TRBV6-5 combines with J gene TRBJ2-3; TRBD2 aligns across 10 bases. V shed 0 bases and J 4 bases; nucleotides not matched to a gene: 10. CDR1 and CDR2 from the germline V gene are MNHEY and SVGAGI. CDR3 length equals 18 residues.

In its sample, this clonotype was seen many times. The DNA for the CDR3 is TGTGCCAGCAGCCCCGACCCGGATCAGCCCCAGCATTTT. This sequence encodes CASSPDPDQPQHF. The rearrangement links TRBV9 to TRBJ1-5; D is unresolved. Per germline, CDR1 SGDLS and CDR2 YYNGEE. This CDR3 region has 13 residues. Trimming cost V 4 bases and J 5 bases, with 10 bases left between them.

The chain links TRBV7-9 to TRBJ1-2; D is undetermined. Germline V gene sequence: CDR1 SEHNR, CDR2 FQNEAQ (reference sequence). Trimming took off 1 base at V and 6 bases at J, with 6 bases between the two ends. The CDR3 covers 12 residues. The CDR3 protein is CASSLDSHGYTF. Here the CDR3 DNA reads TGTGCCAGCAGCTTAGACAGTCATGGCTACACCTTC.

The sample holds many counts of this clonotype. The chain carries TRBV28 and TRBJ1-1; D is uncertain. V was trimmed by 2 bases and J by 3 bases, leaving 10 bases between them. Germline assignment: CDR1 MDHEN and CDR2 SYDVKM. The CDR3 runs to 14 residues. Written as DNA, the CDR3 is TGTGCCAGCAGTTTACGGACTCCGGACACTGAAGCTTTCTTT. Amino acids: CASSLRTPDTEAFF.

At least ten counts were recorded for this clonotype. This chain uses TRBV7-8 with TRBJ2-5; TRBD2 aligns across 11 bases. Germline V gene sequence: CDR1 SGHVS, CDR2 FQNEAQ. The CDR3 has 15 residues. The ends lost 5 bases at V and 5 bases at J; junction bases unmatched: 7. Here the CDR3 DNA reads TGTGCCAGCAGCCTACTAGCGGGAGCTGGTGAGACCCAGTACTTC. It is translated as CASSLLAGAGETQYF. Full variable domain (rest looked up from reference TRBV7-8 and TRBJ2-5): GAGVSQSPRYKVAKRGQDVALRCDPISGHVSLFWYQQALGQGPEFLTYFQNEAQLDKSGLPSDRFFAERPEGSVSTLKIQRTQQEDSAVYLCASSLLAGAGETQYFGPGTRLLVL.

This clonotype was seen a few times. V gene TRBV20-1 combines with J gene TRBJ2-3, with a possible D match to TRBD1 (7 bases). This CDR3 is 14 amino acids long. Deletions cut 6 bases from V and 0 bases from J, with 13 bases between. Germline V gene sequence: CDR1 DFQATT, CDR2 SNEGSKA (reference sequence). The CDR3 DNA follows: TGCAGTGCGACAGGGAGGAAAAGCACAGATACGCAGTATTTT. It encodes CSATGRKSTDTQYF.

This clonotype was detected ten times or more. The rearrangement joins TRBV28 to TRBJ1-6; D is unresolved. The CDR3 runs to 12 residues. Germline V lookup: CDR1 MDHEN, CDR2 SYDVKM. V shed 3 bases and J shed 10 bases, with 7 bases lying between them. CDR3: CASSLRESPLHF. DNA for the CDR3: TGTGCCAGCAGTTTGAGGGAATCACCCCTCCACTTT.

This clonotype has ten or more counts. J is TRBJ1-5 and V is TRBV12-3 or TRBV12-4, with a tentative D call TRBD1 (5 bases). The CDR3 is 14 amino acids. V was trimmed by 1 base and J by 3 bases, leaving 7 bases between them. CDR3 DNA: TGTGCCAGCAGTTTAGGGGGCTCCAATCAGCCCCAGCATTTT. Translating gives CASSLGGSNQPQHF.

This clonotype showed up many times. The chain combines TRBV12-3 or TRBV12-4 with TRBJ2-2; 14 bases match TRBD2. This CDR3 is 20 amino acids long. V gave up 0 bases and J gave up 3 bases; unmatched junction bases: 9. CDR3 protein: CASSLAAPGTSGGHTGELFF. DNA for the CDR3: TGTGCCAGCAGTTTAGCGGCCCCCGGGACTAGCGGGGGACACACCGGGGAGCTGTTTTTT.

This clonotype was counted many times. The DNA of the CDR3 is TGTGCCAGCAGCCAAGATAAGCGGGGGACCCAGTACTTC. Protein product: CASSQDKRGTQYF. The rearrangement links TRBV4-2 to TRBJ2-5; 7 nucleotides agree with TRBD2. V shed 0 bases and J 7 bases; nucleotides not matched to a gene: 2. The CDR3 consists of 13 residues. The germline CDR1 and CDR2 sequences are LGHNA and YNFKEQ.

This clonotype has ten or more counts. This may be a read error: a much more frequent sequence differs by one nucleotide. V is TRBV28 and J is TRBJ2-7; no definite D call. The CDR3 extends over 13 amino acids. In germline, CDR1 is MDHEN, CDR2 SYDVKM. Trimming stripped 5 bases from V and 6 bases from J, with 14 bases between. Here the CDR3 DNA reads TGTGCCAGCAGTAAAGCCGTAACCTGCGAGCAGTACTTC. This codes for CASSKAVTCEQYF.

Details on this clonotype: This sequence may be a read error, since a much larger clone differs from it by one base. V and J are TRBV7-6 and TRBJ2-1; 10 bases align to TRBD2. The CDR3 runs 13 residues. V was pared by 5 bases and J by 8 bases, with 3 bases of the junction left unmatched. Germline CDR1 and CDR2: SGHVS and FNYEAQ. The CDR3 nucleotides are TGTGCCAGCAGCCCTAGCGGGAGCGATGAGCAGTTCTTC. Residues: CASSPSGSDEQFF.

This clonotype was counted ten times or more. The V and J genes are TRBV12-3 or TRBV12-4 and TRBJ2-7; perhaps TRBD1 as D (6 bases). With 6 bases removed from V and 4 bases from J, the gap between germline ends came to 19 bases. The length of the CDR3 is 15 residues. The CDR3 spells CASSNRVRKTYEQYF. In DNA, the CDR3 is TGTGCCAGCAGCAACAGGGTTAGGAAAACTTACGAGCAGTACTTC.

The CDR3: CASTATGGSSYEQYF. As DNA, the CDR3 is TGTGCCAGCACCGCTACAGGGGGCTCCTCCTACGAGCAGTACTTC. The genes are TRBV28 and TRBJ2-7; TRBD1 agrees at 9 bases. Germline CDR1 is MDHEN and CDR2 is SYDVKM. V was clipped by 7 bases and J by 0 bases; unmatched bases: 7. The CDR3 has 15 residues.

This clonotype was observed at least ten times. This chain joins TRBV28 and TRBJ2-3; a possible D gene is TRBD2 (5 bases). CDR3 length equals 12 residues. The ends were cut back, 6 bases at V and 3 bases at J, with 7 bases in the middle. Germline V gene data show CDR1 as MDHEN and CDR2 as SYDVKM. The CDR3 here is CASRTGTDTQYF. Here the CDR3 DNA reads TGTGCCAGCAGAACGGGGACAGATACGCAGTATTTT.

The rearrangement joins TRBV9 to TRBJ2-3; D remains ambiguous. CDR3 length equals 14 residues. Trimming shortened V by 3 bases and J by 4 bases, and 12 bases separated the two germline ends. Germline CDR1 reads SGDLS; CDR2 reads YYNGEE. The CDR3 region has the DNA TGTGCCAGCAGCGCCCAGCTTAGGGCAGATACGCAGTATTTT. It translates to CASSAQLRADTQYF.

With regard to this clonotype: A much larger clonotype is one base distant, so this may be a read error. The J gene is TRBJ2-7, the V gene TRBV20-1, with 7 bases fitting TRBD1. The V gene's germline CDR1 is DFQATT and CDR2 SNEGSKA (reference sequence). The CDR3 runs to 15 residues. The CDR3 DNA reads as TGCAGTGTGTGGGGGAACAGGGGTGGCTCCTACGGGCAGTACTTC. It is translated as CSVWGNRGGSYGQYF.

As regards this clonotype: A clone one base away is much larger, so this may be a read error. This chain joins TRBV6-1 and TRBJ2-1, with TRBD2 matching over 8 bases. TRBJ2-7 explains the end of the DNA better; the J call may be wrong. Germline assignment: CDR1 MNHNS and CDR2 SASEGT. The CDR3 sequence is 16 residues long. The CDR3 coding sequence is TGTGCCAGCAGCTCACTAGCGGACCTGGAATACAATGAGCAGTACTTC. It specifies CASSSLADLEYNEQYF.

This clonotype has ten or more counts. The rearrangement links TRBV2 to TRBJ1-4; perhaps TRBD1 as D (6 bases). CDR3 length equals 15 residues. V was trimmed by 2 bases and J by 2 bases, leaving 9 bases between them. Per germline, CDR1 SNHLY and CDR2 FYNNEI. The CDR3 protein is CASSEQGHTNEKLFF. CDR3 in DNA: TGTGCCAGCAGTGAACAGGGACATACTAATGAAAAACTGTTTTTT.

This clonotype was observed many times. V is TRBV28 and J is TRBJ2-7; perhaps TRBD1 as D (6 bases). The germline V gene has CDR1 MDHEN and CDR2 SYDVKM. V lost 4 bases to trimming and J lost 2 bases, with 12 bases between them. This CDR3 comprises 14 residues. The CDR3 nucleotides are TGTGCCAGCAGTTCCCGGGACACCCCCTACGAGCAGTACTTC. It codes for CASSSRDTPYEQYF.

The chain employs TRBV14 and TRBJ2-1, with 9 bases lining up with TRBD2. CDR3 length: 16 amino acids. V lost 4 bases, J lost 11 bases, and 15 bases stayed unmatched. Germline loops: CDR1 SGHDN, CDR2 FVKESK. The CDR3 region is CASSRRRAGGEGKQFF. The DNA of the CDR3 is TGTGCCAGCAGCCGCCGGAGAGCGGGGGGTGAAGGGAAGCAGTTCTTC.

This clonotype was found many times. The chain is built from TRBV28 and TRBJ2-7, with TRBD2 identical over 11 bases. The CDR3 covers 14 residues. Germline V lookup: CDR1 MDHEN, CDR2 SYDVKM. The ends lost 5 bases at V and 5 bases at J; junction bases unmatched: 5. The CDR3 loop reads CASSPTSGSNEQYF. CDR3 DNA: TGTGCCAGCAGTCCTACTAGCGGGAGTAACGAGCAGTACTTC.